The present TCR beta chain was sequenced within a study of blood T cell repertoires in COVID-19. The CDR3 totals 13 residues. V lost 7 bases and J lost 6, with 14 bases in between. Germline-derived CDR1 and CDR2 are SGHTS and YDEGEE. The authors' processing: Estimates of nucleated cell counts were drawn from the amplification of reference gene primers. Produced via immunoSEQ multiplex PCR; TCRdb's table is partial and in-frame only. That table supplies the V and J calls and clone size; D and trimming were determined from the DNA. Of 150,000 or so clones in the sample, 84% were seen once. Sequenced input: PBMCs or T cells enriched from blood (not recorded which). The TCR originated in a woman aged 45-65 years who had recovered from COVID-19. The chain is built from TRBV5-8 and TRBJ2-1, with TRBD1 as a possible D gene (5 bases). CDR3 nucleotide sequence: TGTGCCAGCGGTCAGGGAAGGAGCAATGAGCAGTTCTTC. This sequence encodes CASGQGRSNEQFF. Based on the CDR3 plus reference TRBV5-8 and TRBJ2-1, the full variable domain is EAGVTQSPTHLIKTRGQQATLRCSPISGHTSVYWYQQALGLGLQFLLWYDEGEERNRGNFPPRFSGRQFPNYSSELNVNALELEDSALYLCASGQGRSNEQFFGPGTRLTVL.